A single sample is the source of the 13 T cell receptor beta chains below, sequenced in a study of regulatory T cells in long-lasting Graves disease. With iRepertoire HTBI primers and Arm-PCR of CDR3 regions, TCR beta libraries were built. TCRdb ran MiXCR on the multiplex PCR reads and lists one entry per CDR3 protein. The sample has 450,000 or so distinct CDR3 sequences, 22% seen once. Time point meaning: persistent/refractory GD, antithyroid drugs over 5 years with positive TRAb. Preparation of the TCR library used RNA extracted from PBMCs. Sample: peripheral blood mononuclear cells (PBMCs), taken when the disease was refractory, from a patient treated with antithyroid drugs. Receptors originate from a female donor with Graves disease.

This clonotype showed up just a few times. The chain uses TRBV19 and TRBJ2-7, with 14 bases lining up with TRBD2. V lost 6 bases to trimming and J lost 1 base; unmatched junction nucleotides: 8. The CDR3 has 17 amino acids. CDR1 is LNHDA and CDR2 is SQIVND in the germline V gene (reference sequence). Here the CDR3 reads CASSDAGTSGRSYEQYF. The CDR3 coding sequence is TGTGCCAGTAGCGATGCCGGGACTAGCGGGAGATCCTACGAGCAGTACTTC.

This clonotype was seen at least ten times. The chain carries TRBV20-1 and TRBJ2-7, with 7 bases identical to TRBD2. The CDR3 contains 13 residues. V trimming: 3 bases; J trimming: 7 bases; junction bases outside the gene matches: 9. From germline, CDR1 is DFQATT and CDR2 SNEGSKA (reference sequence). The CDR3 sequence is CSASGLAEGEQYF. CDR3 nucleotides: TGCAGTGCTAGTGGGCTAGCGGAGGGGGAGCAGTACTTC.

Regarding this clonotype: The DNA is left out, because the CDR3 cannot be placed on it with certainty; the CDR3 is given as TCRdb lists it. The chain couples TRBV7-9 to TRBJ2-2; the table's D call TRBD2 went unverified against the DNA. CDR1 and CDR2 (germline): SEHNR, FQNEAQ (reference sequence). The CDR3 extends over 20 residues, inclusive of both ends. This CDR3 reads CASIRNLAESLNEQFFELFF.

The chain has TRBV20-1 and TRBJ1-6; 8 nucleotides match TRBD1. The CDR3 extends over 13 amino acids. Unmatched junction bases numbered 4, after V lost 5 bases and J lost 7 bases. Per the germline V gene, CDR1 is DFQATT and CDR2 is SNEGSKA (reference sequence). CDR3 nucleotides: TGCAGTGCTGTGGACAGGGTGAATTCACCCCTCCACTTT. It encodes CSAVDRVNSPLHF.

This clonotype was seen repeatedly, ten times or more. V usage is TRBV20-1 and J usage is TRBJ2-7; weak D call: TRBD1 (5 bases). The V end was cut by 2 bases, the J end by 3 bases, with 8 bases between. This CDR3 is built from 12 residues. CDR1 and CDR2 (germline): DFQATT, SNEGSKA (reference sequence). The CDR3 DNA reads TGCAGTGCTAGACAGGGCCTCTACGAGCAGTACTTC. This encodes CSARQGLYEQYF.

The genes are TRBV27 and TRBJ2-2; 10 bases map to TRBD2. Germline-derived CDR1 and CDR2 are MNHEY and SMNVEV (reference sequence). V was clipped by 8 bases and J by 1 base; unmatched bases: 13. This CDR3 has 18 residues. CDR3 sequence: CASSPPASGGLNTGELFF. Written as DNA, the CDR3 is TGTGCCAGCTCACCACCGGCTAGCGGGGGACTGAACACCGGGGAGCTGTTTTTT.

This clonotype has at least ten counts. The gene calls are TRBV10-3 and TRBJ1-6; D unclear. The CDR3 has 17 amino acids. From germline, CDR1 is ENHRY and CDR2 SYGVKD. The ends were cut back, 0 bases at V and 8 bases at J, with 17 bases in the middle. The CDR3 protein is CAISESLDPRVDSPLHF. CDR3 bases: TGTGCCATCAGTGAGTCGCTAGATCCAAGGGTGGATTCACCCCTCCACTTT.

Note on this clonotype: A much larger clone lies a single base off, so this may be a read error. In DNA form, the CDR3 reads TGCAGTGCTAGTTGGTTGGACGCCGAGACCCGGTACTTC. Residues: CSASWLDAETRYF. This sequence joins TRBV20-1 and TRBJ2-5; D remains unclear. The CDR3 sequence is 13 residues long. CDR1 and CDR2 (germline): DFQATT, SNEGSKA (reference sequence).

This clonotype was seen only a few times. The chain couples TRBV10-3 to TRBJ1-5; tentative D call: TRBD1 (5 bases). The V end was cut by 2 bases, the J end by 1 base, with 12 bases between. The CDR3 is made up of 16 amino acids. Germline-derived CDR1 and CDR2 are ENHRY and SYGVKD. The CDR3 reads CAISETPGGSNQPQHF. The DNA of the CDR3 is TGTGCCATCAGTGAGACTCCGGGGGGGAGCAATCAGCCCCAGCATTTT.

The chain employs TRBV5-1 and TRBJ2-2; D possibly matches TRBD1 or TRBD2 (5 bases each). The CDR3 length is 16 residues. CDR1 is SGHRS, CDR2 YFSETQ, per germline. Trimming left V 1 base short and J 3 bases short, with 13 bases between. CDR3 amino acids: CASSLLAGTDTGELFF. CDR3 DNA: TGCGCCAGCAGCTTGTTGGCAGGGACGGACACCGGGGAGCTGTTTTTT.

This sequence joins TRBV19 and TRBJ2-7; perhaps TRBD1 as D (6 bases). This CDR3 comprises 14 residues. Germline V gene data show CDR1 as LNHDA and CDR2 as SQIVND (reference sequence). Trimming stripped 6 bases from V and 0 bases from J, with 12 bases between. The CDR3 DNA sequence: TGTGCCAGTAGCGACAGGCGCAACTCCTACGAGCAGTACTTC. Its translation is CASSDRRNSYEQYF.

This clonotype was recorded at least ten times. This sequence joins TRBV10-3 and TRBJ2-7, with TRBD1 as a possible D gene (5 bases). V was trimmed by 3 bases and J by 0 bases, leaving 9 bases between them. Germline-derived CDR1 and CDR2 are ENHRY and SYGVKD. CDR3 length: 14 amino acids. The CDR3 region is CAISERGNSYEQYF. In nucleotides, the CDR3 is TGTGCCATCAGTGAAAGGGGTAACTCCTACGAGCAGTACTTC.

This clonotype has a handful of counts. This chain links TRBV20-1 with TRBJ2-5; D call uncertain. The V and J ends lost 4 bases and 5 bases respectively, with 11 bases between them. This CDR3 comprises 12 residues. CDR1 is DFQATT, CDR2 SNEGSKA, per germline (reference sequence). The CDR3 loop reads CSAKPRTETQYF. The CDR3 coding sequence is TGCAGTGCTAAACCCAGGACGGAGACCCAGTACTTC.